This T cell receptor beta chain stems from a study of T cells in Graves' hyperthyroidism and ophthalmopathy. There were TCR beta CDR3 regions amplified from RNA transcripts. Primed by the HTBI set, a first-round RT-PCR was run on the TCR CDR3. TCRdb reprocessed the multiplex PCR reads via MiXCR and lists one record per CDR3 protein. The repertoire has 300,000 to 400,000 distinct CDR3 sequences, about 21% of them found once; the top ten carry around 48%. This clonotype was seen at least ten times. Exclusion of patients followed from uncontrolled infection, other autoimmune disease, pregnancy or lactation. Germline V lookup: CDR1 MNHEY, CDR2 SMNVEV (reference sequence). The CDR3 runs 14 residues. The V end lost 3 bases, the J end lost 5 bases, and 8 bases lay between the germline ends.

The sequenced material came from blood. V and J are TRBV27 and TRBJ1-6; D is possibly TRBD1 (6 bases). The source of this sequence is a woman aged 45-59 years with Graves' hyperthyroidism. CDR3 amino acids: CASSFRGNNSPLHF. The CDR3 coding sequence is TGTGCCAGCAGTTTCAGGGGTAATAATTCACCCCTCCACTTT.